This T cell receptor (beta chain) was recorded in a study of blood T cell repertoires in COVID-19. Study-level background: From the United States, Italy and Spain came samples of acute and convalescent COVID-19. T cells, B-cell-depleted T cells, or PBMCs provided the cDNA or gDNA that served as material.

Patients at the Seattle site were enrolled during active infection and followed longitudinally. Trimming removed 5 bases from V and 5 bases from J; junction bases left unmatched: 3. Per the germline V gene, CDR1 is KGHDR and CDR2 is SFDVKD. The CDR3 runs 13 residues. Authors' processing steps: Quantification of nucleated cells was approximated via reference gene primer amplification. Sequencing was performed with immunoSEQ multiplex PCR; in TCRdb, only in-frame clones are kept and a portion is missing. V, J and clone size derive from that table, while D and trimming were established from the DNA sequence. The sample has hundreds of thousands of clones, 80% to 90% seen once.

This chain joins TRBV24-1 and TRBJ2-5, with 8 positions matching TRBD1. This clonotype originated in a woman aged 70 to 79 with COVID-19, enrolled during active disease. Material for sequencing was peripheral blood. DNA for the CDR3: TGTGCCACCAGTGGGACAGGGTGGGAGACCCAGTACTTC. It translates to CATSGTGWETQYF.